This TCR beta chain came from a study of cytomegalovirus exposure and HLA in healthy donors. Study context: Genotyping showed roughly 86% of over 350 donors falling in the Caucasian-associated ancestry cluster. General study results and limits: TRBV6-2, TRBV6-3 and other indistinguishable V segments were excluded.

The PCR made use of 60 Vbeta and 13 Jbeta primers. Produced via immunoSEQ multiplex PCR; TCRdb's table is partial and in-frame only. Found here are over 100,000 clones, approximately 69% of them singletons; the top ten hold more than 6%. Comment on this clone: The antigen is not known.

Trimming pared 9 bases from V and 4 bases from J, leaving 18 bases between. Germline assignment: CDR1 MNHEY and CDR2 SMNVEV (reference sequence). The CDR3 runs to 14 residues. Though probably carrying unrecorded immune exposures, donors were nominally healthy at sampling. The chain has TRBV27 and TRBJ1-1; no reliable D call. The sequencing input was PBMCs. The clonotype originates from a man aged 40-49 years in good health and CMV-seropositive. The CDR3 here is CASRQPVGSTEAFF. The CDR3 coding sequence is TGTGCCAGTCGACAACCAGTCGGGAGCACTGAAGCTTTCTTT.